The 17 T cell receptor beta chains in this list originate from one sample, sequenced in a study of CD8 T cells in Susac syndrome. An amount of RNA that ranged from roughly 0.45 to 1 ug was reverse transcribed with random hexamers. TCRdb reprocessed the immunoSEQ multiplex PCR reads via MiXCR and lists one record per CDR3 protein. This table holds some 160,000 distinct CDR3 sequences, 90% to 95% found once. Sequencing input: CD4+ T cells from PBMCs. These receptors all stem from a human donor in good health.

The V call is TRBV10-3, the J call TRBJ2-3; TRBD2 aligns across 7 bases. After removal of 4 bases from V and 3 bases from J, the junction contained 1 base not matched to a gene. CDR3 size: 13 residues. The germline V gene encodes CDR1 ENHRY and CDR2 SYGVKD. CDR3 sequence: CAISVGGTDTQYF. The CDR3 nucleotides are TGTGCCATCAGTGTGGGAGGGACAGATACGCAGTATTTT.

This clonotype occurred once. The chain links TRBV11-2 to TRBJ2-7, with TRBD1 matching over 7 bases. J gave up 5 bases and V 9 bases, and 7 bases lay outside the gene matches. This CDR3 contains 12 residues. CDR1 and CDR2 (germline): SGHAT, FQNNGV. The CDR3 nucleotides read TGTGCCAGGCCCTACAGGGGCCACGAGCAGTACTTC. The encoded protein is CARPYRGHEQYF.

As to this clonotype: Compared with germline, one end of the junction differs, possibly owing to a read error. The V call is TRBV7-7, the J call TRBJ2-5; TRBD1 or TRBD2 may be the D gene (5 bases each). Germline V gene data show CDR1 as SSHAT and CDR2 as FNYEAQ (reference sequence). This CDR3 region has 15 residues. The CDR3 spells CASSLDPGRAETQYF. In DNA form, the CDR3 reads TGTGCTAGCAGCTTGGATCCGGGGCGAGCGGAGACCCAGTACTTC. Based on the CDR3 plus reference TRBV7-7 and TRBJ2-5, the full variable domain is GAGVSQSPRYKVTKRGQDVTLRCDPISSHATLYWYQQALGQGPEFLTYFNYEAQPDKSGLPSDRFSAERPEGSISTLTIQRTEQRDSAMYRCASSLDPGRAETQYFGPGTRLLVL.

This chain connects TRBV28 to TRBJ2-5; 10 positions match TRBD2. The CDR3 length is 15 residues. Germline V gene sequence: CDR1 MDHEN, CDR2 SYDVKM. With V trimmed by 2 bases and J by 7 bases, 7 bases remained unmatched. The CDR3 sequence: CASSLPGTSAWTQYF. DNA of the CDR3: TGTGCCAGCAGTTTACCCGGGACTAGCGCTTGGACCCAGTACTTC.

The chain links TRBV6-1 to TRBJ2-4, with D hard to call. V gave up 8 bases and J gave up 7 bases, with 18 bases separating them. CDR1 is MNHNS and CDR2 is SASEGT in the germline V gene. The CDR3 sequence is 14 residues long. This CDR3 is CASSPGPLLNIQYF. Written as DNA, the CDR3 is TGTGCCAGCTCACCGGGCCCACTACTTAACATTCAGTACTTC.

This chain joins TRBV7-2 and TRBJ2-3; weak D call: TRBD1 (5 bases). The CDR3 is 14 residues long. CDR1 and CDR2 from the germline V gene are SGHTA and FQGNSA. The V end lost 5 bases, the J end lost 4 bases, and 13 bases lay between the germline ends. For the CDR3, the DNA is TGTGCCAGCAGCCCCCTGCAGGGTGCAGATACGCAGTATTTT. Its protein product is CASSPLQGADTQYF.

V usage is TRBV2 and J usage is TRBJ2-5; D gene uncertain. With 2 bases removed from V and 1 base from J, the gap between germline ends came to 11 bases. Germline loops: CDR1 SNHLY, CDR2 FYNNEI. The CDR3 loop spans 15 amino acids. In DNA form, the CDR3 reads TGTGCCAGCAGTGAAAATGGCAGAGGCCAAGAGACCCAGTACTTC. This sequence encodes CASSENGRGQETQYF.

The rearrangement links TRBV20-1 to TRBJ2-1, with 14 positions matching TRBD2. V lost 7 bases and J lost 10; bases outside the gene matches: 6. The germline gives CDR1 DFQATT, CDR2 SNEGSKA (reference sequence). The CDR3 contains 13 residues. In nucleotides, the CDR3 is TGCAGTGTGGGACTAGCGGGAGTAGGGGAGCAGTTCTTC. The encoded protein is CSVGLAGVGEQFF.

The V call is TRBV2, the J call TRBJ2-5, with D possibly matching TRBD2 (6 bases). Germline V CDR1 and CDR2: SNHLY, FYNNEI. The length of the CDR3 is 14 residues. The V gene lost 1 base and the J gene lost 5 bases, with 11 bases spanning the gap. The CDR3 DNA reads as TGTGCCAGCAGTGAAGTCTTTGCGGGGGAGACCCAGTACTTC. Its protein is CASSEVFAGETQYF. Using reference TRBV2 and TRBJ2-5 for the parts outside the CDR3, the full variable domain is EPEVTQTPSHQVTQMGQEVILRCVPISNHLYFYWYRQILGQKVEFLVSFYNNEISEKSEIFDDQFSVERPDGSNFTLKIRSTKLEDSAMYFCASSEVFAGETQYFGPGTRLLVL.

The J gene is TRBJ2-3, the V gene TRBV20-1, with TRBD2 as a possible D gene (5 bases). Trimming pared 6 bases from V and 0 bases from J, leaving 13 bases between. CDR3 length equals 14 residues. Germline V lookup: CDR1 DFQATT, CDR2 SNEGSKA (reference sequence). Written as DNA, the CDR3 is TGCAGTGCCCCCTTCCCGGGGAGCACAGATACGCAGTATTTT. Translation: CSAPFPGSTDTQYF.

The chain joins TRBV7-2 to TRBJ1-6; perhaps TRBD1 as D (6 bases). V shed 4 bases and J shed 7 bases, with 14 bases lying between them. CDR1 is SGHTA and CDR2 is FQGNSA in the germline V gene. The CDR3 runs 15 residues. The CDR3 sequence: CASSSRQGGNSPLHF. As DNA, the CDR3 is TGTGCCAGCAGCTCACGACAAGGGGGGAATTCACCCCTCCACTTT. The full variable domain, with the rest looked up from reference TRBV7-2 and TRBJ1-6, is GAGVSQSPSNKVTEKGKDVELRCDPISGHTALYWYRQSLGQGLEFLIYFQGNSAPDKSGLPSDRFSAERTGGSVSTLTIQRTQQEDSAVYLCASSSRQGGNSPLHFGNGTRLTVT.

This rearrangement joins TRBV29-1 to TRBJ1-4; D is possibly TRBD1 (5 bases). The CDR3 is 13 amino acids. Germline V gene lookup returns CDR1 SQVTM and CDR2 ANQGSEA. The V end lost 4 bases, the J end lost 4 bases, and 10 bases lay between the germline ends. CDR3 sequence: CSVGGVRNEKLFF. The CDR3 DNA is TGCAGCGTTGGAGGGGTGCGTAATGAAAAACTGTTTTTT.

This sequence joins TRBV30 and TRBJ2-5; possible D gene TRBD1, 5 bases. Germline CDR1 reads GTSNPN; CDR2 reads SVGIG (reference sequence). V lost 0 bases, J lost 0 bases, and 11 bases lay in between. There are 15 residues in the CDR3. The CDR3 reads CAWSVWQGDQETQYF. The CDR3 nucleotides are TGTGCCTGGAGTGTATGGCAGGGCGACCAAGAGACCCAGTACTTC. The full variable domain, with the rest looked up from reference TRBV30 and TRBJ2-5, is SQTIHQWPATLVQPVGSPLSLECTVEGTSNPNLYWYRQAAGRGLQLLFYSVGIGQISSEVPQNLSASRPQDRQFILSSKKLLLSDSGFYLCAWSVWQGDQETQYFGPGTRLLVL.

The rearrangement uses TRBV7-2 and TRBJ1-5, with TRBD1 matching 9 bases. V lost 6 bases, J lost 7 bases, and 4 bases stayed unmatched. CDR3 size: 13 residues. CDR1 is SGHTA, CDR2 FQGNSA, per germline. This chain's CDR3 is CASSQDRGQPQHF. The CDR3 DNA reads as TGTGCCAGCAGTCAGGACAGGGGACAGCCCCAGCATTTT.

The chain carries TRBV20-1 and TRBJ2-1, with 13 bases lining up with TRBD2. This CDR3 is 16 amino acids long. Germline V gene data show CDR1 as DFQATT and CDR2 as SNEGSKA (reference sequence). J lost 0 bases, V lost 5 bases, and 4 bases had no gene match. The CDR3 loop is CSAGTSGANSYNEQFF. For the CDR3, the DNA is TGCAGTGCTGGGACTAGCGGGGCTAACTCCTACAATGAGCAGTTCTTC.

This clonotype was seen only once. The chain is built from TRBV30 and TRBJ2-2; D possibly corresponds to TRBD2 (7 bases). Trimming took 1 base from V and 5 from J, leaving 17 bases between them. The germline gives CDR1 GTSNPN, CDR2 SVGIG (reference sequence). This CDR3 region has 16 residues. The CDR3 sequence: CAWSAPGRGLTGELFF. The CDR3 DNA reads as TGTGCCTGGAGTGCCCCTGGGAGGGGGTTGACCGGGGAGCTGTTTTTT.

The genes are TRBV20-1 and TRBJ2-1; TRBD2 aligns across 8 bases. The CDR3 is 17 residues long. Germline V gene lookup returns CDR1 DFQATT and CDR2 SNEGSKA (reference sequence). V lost 0 bases and J lost 3; bases outside the gene matches: 10. The CDR3: CSARDPRAGVYYNEQFF. In nucleotides, the CDR3 is TGCAGTGCTAGAGATCCGAGAGCGGGAGTATACTACAATGAGCAGTTCTTC.